This entry features one T cell receptor (beta chain) sequence. Its antigen is currently unknown. Using immunoSEQ multiplex PCR, the repertoire was profiled, and TCRdb retains in-frame clones only, with some absent. The data contain about 1.5 million clones, approximately 98% of them seen just once; the ten biggest clones take up roughly 0.45%. This specimen comes from a study of shared clonotypes between healthy human individuals. In the study overall: Aged between 18 and 49, the donors were a couple of women and three men. General observations from the study: Tissue TCR repertoires likely differ from these blood-only repertoires. Memory subsets generally showed lower estimated richness than naive subsets.

Naive CD4+ cells were CD45RA-selected; the remaining cells were memory. The sequenced sample was naive CD4+ T cells sorted from blood. As to subset: CD45RA+ positively selected. This TCR was recovered from a man aged 30-40 years in good health.

The CDR3: CASRTPGPSSYEQYF. The CDR3, as DNA: TGTGCCAGCAGAACTCCAGGCCCGAGCTCCTACGAGCAGTACTTC. The chain uses TRBV28 and TRBJ2-7; D unclear. Germline values: CDR1 MDHEN, CDR2 SYDVKM. Trimming removed 6 bases from V and 0 bases from J, with 15 bases in between. The CDR3 loop spans 15 amino acids.